Detailed here is one T cell receptor beta chain. TCRB transcripts that were expressed got sequenced, as all of the isolated RNA had been reverse transcribed. Some clones are missing from TCRdb's copy, which holds only in-frame ones; the method was immunoSEQ multiplex PCR. The table has under 950,000 clones, roughly a sixth seen once. The data derive from a study of beta chain features in type 1 diabetes. The CDR3 sequence is 11 residues long. Trimming left V 8 bases short and J 11 bases short, with 13 bases between. Per the germline V gene, CDR1 is SNHLY and CDR2 is FYNNEI. This clonotype was sampled from a young woman in good health. The chain carries TRBV2 and TRBJ2-1; D perhaps matches TRBD2 (5 bases). The source material was naive CD4+ T cells from blood. The CDR3 nucleotides are TGTGCCAGCTCCTACGGGGTGAAGCAGTTCTTC. It yields the protein CASSYGVKQFF.